The 27 T cell receptor beta chains presented below share a single source sample, sequenced in a study of response to subunit inactivated influenza vaccine. TCRdb re-called the RT-PCR reads through MiXCR, storing one row per CDR3 protein. The table records around 170,000 distinct CDR3 sequences, 9.5% to 12% of them present only once. The source material was CD8+ T cells sorted from PBMCs, sampled less than 30 months after vaccination. The receptors come from a man in his fifties or sixties who received an inactivated influenza vaccine.

The chain couples TRBV12-3 or TRBV12-4 to TRBJ1-1; D is uncertain. The CDR3 extends over 12 amino acids. V lost 6 bases and J lost 8, with 13 bases in between. CDR3 sequence reads: CASRRNQIEAFF. The CDR3 DNA follows: TGTGCCAGCAGGCGTAATCAGATCGAAGCTTTCTTT.

In its sample, this clonotype was seen a few times. The chain recombines TRBV27 with TRBJ2-1, with 9 nucleotides matching TRBD2. V shed 5 bases, J shed 6 bases, and the junction held 8 bases outside the gene matches. The germline gives CDR1 MNHEY, CDR2 SMNVEV (reference sequence). The CDR3 length is 15 residues. CDR3 DNA sequence: TGTGCCAGCAGTCCCGGTGTAGCGGGAGCCAATGAGCAGTTCTTC. Its protein is CASSPGVAGANEQFF.

This clonotype was seen only a few times. The gene calls are TRBV20-1 and TRBJ2-1; D is unresolved. Germline assignment: CDR1 DFQATT and CDR2 SNEGSKA (reference sequence). The length of the CDR3 is 12 residues. Trimming took off 3 bases at V and 7 bases at J, with 10 bases between the two ends. As DNA, the CDR3 is TGCAGTGCTAGCGTAGGGATTAATGAGCAGTTCTTC. Amino acid sequence: CSASVGINEQFF.

CDR3 sequence reads: CASSWRIGELFF. CDR3 in DNA: TGTGCCAGCAGTTGGAGGATCGGGGAGCTGTTTTTT. The genes are TRBV12-3 or TRBV12-4 and TRBJ2-2; possible D gene TRBD2, 5 bases. The CDR3 length is 12 residues. V was pared by 4 bases and J by 7 bases, with 7 bases between.

The chain joins TRBV12-3 or TRBV12-4 to TRBJ2-3; the D is unclear. CDR3 length: 13 residues. V was clipped by 3 bases and J by 6 bases, with 10 bases between them. Here the CDR3 DNA reads TGTGCCAGCAGTTTCGGAGTACGGGATACGCAGTATTTT. This codes for CASSFGVRDTQYF.

This clonotype was counted a few times. The CDR3 loop is CASSYSLAGGGHEQYF. In DNA form, the CDR3 reads TGTGCCAGCAGTTACTCGTTAGCGGGGGGCGGCCACGAGCAGTACTTC. The chain has TRBV6-5 and TRBJ2-7; 10 bases map to TRBD2. The V gene's germline CDR1 is MNHEY and CDR2 SVGAGI. This CDR3 is 16 amino acids long. V lost 0 bases and J lost 5; bases outside the gene matches: 7.

This sequence joins TRBV29-1 and TRBJ2-1, with D uncertain. The germline V gene encodes CDR1 SQVTM and CDR2 ANQGSEA. The CDR3 covers 13 residues. V lost 7 bases, J lost 4 bases, and 14 bases lay in between. CDR3 sequence: CSAPVLAYNEQFF. The CDR3 DNA reads as TGCAGCGCGCCGGTCCTGGCTTACAATGAGCAGTTCTTC.

The gene calls are TRBV3-1 and TRBJ2-6; unclear D gene. The germline V gene has CDR1 LGHDT and CDR2 YNNKEL (reference sequence). The CDR3 extends over 15 amino acids. The ends were cut back, 0 bases at V and 0 bases at J, with 3 bases in the middle. In DNA form, the CDR3 reads TGTGCCAGCAGCCAAGATCTCTCTGGGGCCAACGTCCTGACTTTC. Translation gives CASSQDLSGANVLTF.

This clonotype was seen more than once but under ten times. The DNA of the CDR3 is TGTGCCAGCAGTTACGGGTTCATGAACACTGAAGCTTTCTTT. Amino acid sequence: CASSYGFMNTEAFF. The chain is built from TRBV6-2 or TRBV6-3 and TRBJ1-1; D gene unclear. CDR1 MNHEY and CDR2 SVGEGT come from the germline V gene. V lost 2 bases, J lost 0 bases, and 7 bases lay in between. The CDR3 has 14 residues.

There are a few counts of this clonotype. This chain links TRBV5-1 with TRBJ2-3; no firm D call. Germline V gene sequence: CDR1 SGHRS, CDR2 YFSETQ. Trimming removed 4 bases from V and 0 bases from J, with 12 bases in between. The CDR3 is made up of 15 amino acids. CDR3 DNA: TGCGCCAGCAGCGATCTGATGGGGAGCACAGATACGCAGTATTTT. It is translated as CASSDLMGSTDTQYF.

This clonotype was seen a single time. The chain carries TRBV15 and TRBJ1-2; D is undetermined. There are 16 residues in the CDR3. The germline V and J ends were trimmed by 3 bases and 6 bases, with 20 bases remaining between them. CDR1 and CDR2 (germline): LNHNV, YYDKDF (reference sequence). The CDR3 DNA is TGTGCCACCAGCAGTAAGGTTGGAGGAGGATGGGATGGCTACACCTTC. Its translation: CATSSKVGGGWDGYTF.

This clonotype turned up a few times. The J gene is TRBJ1-2, the V gene TRBV7-9; TRBD1 aligns across 8 bases. The CDR3 contains 15 residues. J was trimmed by 1 base and V by 4 bases; bases with no gene match: 5. Germline V gene data show CDR1 as SEHNR and CDR2 as FQNEAQ (reference sequence). The CDR3 loop is CASSSDRGLNYGYTF. DNA of the CDR3: TGTGCCAGCAGCTCAGACAGGGGCCTTAACTATGGCTACACCTTC. The variable domain in full, completed from reference TRBV7-9 and TRBJ1-2, reads DTGVSQNPRHKITKRGQNVTFRCDPISEHNRLYWYRQTLGQGPEFLTYFQNEAQLEKSRLLSDRFSAERPKGSFSTLEIQRTEQGDSAMYLCASSSDRGLNYGYTFGSGTRLTVV.

This clonotype was counted many times. The gene calls are TRBV12-3 or TRBV12-4 and TRBJ1-1, with 7 bases lining up with TRBD1. This CDR3 is built from 15 residues. V gave up 1 base and J gave up 4 bases; unmatched junction bases: 6. CDR3 in amino acids: CASSLVAGGGTEAFF. CDR3 coding DNA: TGTGCCAGCAGTTTAGTCGCAGGGGGGGGCACTGAAGCTTTCTTT.

This clonotype was detected a few times. The chain has TRBV7-8 and TRBJ2-4; unclear D gene. V shed 6 bases and J shed 6 bases, with 6 bases lying between them. Germline V gives CDR1 SGHVS, CDR2 FQNEAQ. The CDR3 sequence is 11 residues long. The CDR3 region is CASSEGNIQYF. The CDR3 DNA sequence: TGTGCCAGCAGTGAAGGAAACATTCAGTACTTC.

This clonotype was seen many times. The chain has TRBV6-2 or TRBV6-3 and TRBJ2-2; no reliable D call. This CDR3 comprises 13 residues. Germline V gene data show CDR1 as MNHEY and CDR2 as SVGEGT. V lost 10 bases and J lost 6, with 15 bases in between. The CDR3 sequence is CATSRFTSGELFF. The DNA for the CDR3 is TGTGCCACCTCCCGATTTACGTCCGGGGAGCTGTTTTTT.

At least ten counts were recorded for this clonotype. The chain has TRBV28 and TRBJ2-1; the match to TRBD1 covers 9 bases. CDR1 is MDHEN and CDR2 is SYDVKM in the germline V gene. The length of the CDR3 is 15 residues. V lost 10 bases to trimming and J lost 6 bases; unmatched junction nucleotides: 13. The CDR3, as DNA: TGTGCCACGCTCCGTCCGTGGACAGGGGTCAATGAGCAGTTCTTC. It codes for CATLRPWTGVNEQFF.

This clonotype turned up a few times. J is TRBJ2-7 and V is TRBV29-1, with 13 positions matching TRBD2. Germline CDR1 reads SQVTM; CDR2 reads ANQGSEA. The CDR3 has 17 residues. The V and J ends lost 1 base and 2 bases, in that order; junction bases with no gene match: 8. This CDR3 reads CSVEVVGTSGIPYEQYF. The CDR3 coding sequence is TGCAGCGTTGAAGTAGTAGGGACTAGCGGGATCCCCTACGAGCAGTACTTC.

The chain is built from TRBV4-1 and TRBJ2-1; unclear D gene. The ends were cut back, 1 base at V and 5 bases at J, with 3 bases in the middle. The CDR3 covers 12 residues. The germline CDR1 and CDR2 sequences are MGHRA and YSYEKL. CDR3: CASSQADNEQFF. The CDR3 DNA follows: TGCGCCAGCAGCCAAGCTGACAATGAGCAGTTCTTC.

The chain couples TRBV25-1 to TRBJ1-1; 7 bases map to TRBD1. This CDR3 spans 14 amino acids. The trim removed 4 bases at V and 4 bases at J, leaving 6 bases unmatched. Germline CDR1 and CDR2: MGHDK and SYGVNS. The CDR3 bases are TGTGCCAGCAGTGGCCGACAGGGTTCCACTGAAGCTTTCTTT. As protein: CASSGRQGSTEAFF.

This clonotype was seen at least ten times. This chain joins TRBV6-2 or TRBV6-3 and TRBJ2-1; the D is unclear. The CDR3 runs 14 residues. V lost 0 bases and J 6 bases, leaving 9 bases between the germline ends. Germline CDR1 reads MNHEY; CDR2 reads SVGEGT. The CDR3 region has the DNA TGTGCCAGCAGTTACTCGATAATCAGCAATGAGCAGTTCTTC. Translated, it gives CASSYSIISNEQFF.

This clonotype was found many times. V is TRBV6-1 and J is TRBJ1-1; 8 nucleotides align to TRBD1. The CDR3 is 14 residues long. Losses at the gene ends were 6 bases for V and 2 bases for J; bases not matched to a gene: 5. Germline CDR1 reads MNHNS; CDR2 reads SASEGT. CDR3 loop: CASSTGQGNTEAFF. CDR3 nucleotide sequence: TGTGCCAGCAGCACTGGACAGGGAAACACTGAAGCTTTCTTT.

The chain couples TRBV20-1 to TRBJ2-2; D unclear. The germline CDR1 and CDR2 sequences are DFQATT and SNEGSKA (reference sequence). The CDR3 extends over 16 amino acids. Trimming took off 5 bases at V and 6 bases at J, with 22 bases between the two ends. Written as DNA, the CDR3 is TGCAGTGCTCACCACCCGGGCTACTCTAAGGCCGGGGAGCTGTTTTTT. It translates to CSAHHPGYSKAGELFF.

This clonotype showed up just a few times. The chain has TRBV27 and TRBJ1-6, with D unclear. Germline V gives CDR1 MNHEY, CDR2 SMNVEV (reference sequence). The CDR3 spans 13 residues. The ends were cut back, 0 bases at V and 8 bases at J, with 5 bases in the middle. This chain's CDR3 is CASSLSWDSPLHF. The DNA for the CDR3 is TGTGCCAGCAGTTTATCATGGGATTCACCCCTCCACTTT.

This clonotype was counted between two and nine times. This chain's CDR3 is CASSPSAGTVYEQYF. As DNA, the CDR3 is TGTGCCAGCTCACCATCGGCCGGGACGGTTTACGAGCAGTACTTC. This chain joins TRBV18 and TRBJ2-7, with D perhaps matching TRBD1 or TRBD2 (5 bases each). Trimming cost V 2 bases and J 4 bases, with 15 bases left between them. The V gene's germline CDR1 is KGHSH and CDR2 LQKENI. The CDR3 runs 15 residues.

The J gene is TRBJ2-7, the V gene TRBV7-9; D not resolved. The CDR3 spans 15 residues. Trimming took 1 base from V and 1 from J, leaving 11 bases between them. Germline V CDR1 and CDR2: SEHNR, FQNEAQ (reference sequence). CDR3 sequence (DNA): TGTGCCAGCAGCTTAGAATCTGGGGTTTCCTACGAGCAGTACTTC. Amino acids: CASSLESGVSYEQYF.

This chain connects TRBV11-2 to TRBJ2-1, with D unresolved. The germline V gene has CDR1 SGHAT and CDR2 FQNNGV. Trimming removed 1 base at V and 4 bases at J, with 11 bases between. CDR3 length: 15 amino acids. The CDR3 region has the DNA TGTGCCAGCAGCTTAGCGTTTTGGAAGTACAATGAGCAGTTCTTC. Translation: CASSLAFWKYNEQFF.

In this sample, this clonotype turned up many times. The J gene is TRBJ2-3, the V gene TRBV28; 10 bases fit TRBD2. The J segment lost 4 bases and the V segment lost 3 bases, leaving 1 base of the junction unmatched. The CDR3 runs to 14 residues. Germline CDR1 and CDR2: MDHEN and SYDVKM. The CDR3 nucleotides are TGTGCCAGCAGTTTTCTAGCGGGAGCAGATACGCAGTATTTT. This sequence encodes CASSFLAGADTQYF.